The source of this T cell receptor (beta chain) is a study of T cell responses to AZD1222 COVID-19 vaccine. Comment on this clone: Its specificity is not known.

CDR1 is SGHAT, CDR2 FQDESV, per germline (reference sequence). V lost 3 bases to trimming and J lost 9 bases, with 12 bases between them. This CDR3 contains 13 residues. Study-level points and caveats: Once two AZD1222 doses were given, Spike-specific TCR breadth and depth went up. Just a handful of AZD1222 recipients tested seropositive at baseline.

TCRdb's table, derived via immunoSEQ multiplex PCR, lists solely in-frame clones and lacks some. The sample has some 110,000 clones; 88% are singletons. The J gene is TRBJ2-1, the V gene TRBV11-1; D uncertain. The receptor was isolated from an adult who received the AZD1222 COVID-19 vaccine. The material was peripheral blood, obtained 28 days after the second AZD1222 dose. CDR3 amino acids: CASSFISRTEQFF. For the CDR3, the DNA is TGTGCCAGCAGCTTTATTTCGAGGACTGAGCAGTTCTTC.